The 22 T cell receptor beta chains presented below share a single source sample, sequenced in a study of memory CD4+ T cells and cytomegalovirus serostatus. Single viable CD3+CD4+CD8-CD45RO+ cells were sorted as the memory CD4+ T cells. Data came from immunoSEQ multiplex PCR; TCRdb stores just in-frame clones and leaves some out. The table shows 40,000 to 55,000 clones, with around 80% occurring only once. The sample consisted of memory CD4+ T cells from blood. All receptors derive from an adult in good health and CMV-seropositive.

The chain links TRBV28 to TRBJ2-5; TRBD1 agrees at 12 bases. The J segment lost 1 base and the V segment lost 4 bases, leaving 10 bases of the junction unmatched. Germline-derived CDR1 and CDR2 are MDHEN and SYDVKM. The CDR3 length is 18 residues. CDR3 region: CASSSPGTGGLIQETQYF. The DNA for the CDR3 is TGTGCCAGCAGTTCTCCCGGGACAGGGGGCTTAATCCAAGAGACCCAGTACTTC.

The chain employs TRBV25-1 and TRBJ2-5, with 8 bases matching TRBD1. The germline V gene encodes CDR1 MGHDK and CDR2 SYGVNS. V lost 3 bases, J lost 5 bases, and 2 bases stayed unmatched. The CDR3 has 13 residues. The CDR3 DNA reads as TGTGCCAGCAGTGACAGGGGGCTGGAGACCCAGTACTTC. Translated: CASSDRGLETQYF.

This rearrangement joins TRBV5-1 to TRBJ2-1; 9 bases are a match to TRBD1. J was trimmed by 1 base and V by 4 bases; bases with no gene match: 3. This CDR3 comprises 15 residues. Per germline, CDR1 SGHRS and CDR2 YFSETQ. CDR3 sequence reads: CASSGGTGSYNEQFF. CDR3 DNA sequence: TGCGCCAGCAGCGGCGGGACAGGGTCCTACAATGAGCAGTTCTTC.

The chain employs TRBV4-2 and TRBJ1-1; D ambiguous. This CDR3 comprises 13 residues. Germline V gene data show CDR1 as LGHNA and CDR2 as YNFKEQ. Trimming cost V 3 bases and J 8 bases, with 13 bases left between them. In nucleotides, the CDR3 is TGTGCCAGCAGCCAGAGGGAATTCCGGGAAGCTTTCTTT. It translates to CASSQREFREAFF.

V usage is TRBV30 and J usage is TRBJ1-4, with no clear D. Germline assignment: CDR1 GTSNPN and CDR2 SVGIG (reference sequence). The CDR3 extends over 13 amino acids. V lost 2 bases and J lost 4, with 8 bases in between. CDR3 residues: CAWSIAINEKLFF. The CDR3 DNA reads as TGTGCCTGGAGTATAGCCATTAATGAAAAACTGTTTTTT.

The chain combines TRBV9 with TRBJ2-3; 7 bases align to TRBD1. Trimming at V came to 4 bases and at J to 3 bases, leaving 11 bases not matched to a gene. The CDR3 loop spans 16 amino acids. Germline V gene data show CDR1 as SGDLS and CDR2 as YYNGEE. CDR3 in amino acids: CASSPRQGTSTDTQYF. DNA for the CDR3: TGTGCCAGCAGCCCCCGACAGGGTACTTCAACAGATACGCAGTATTTT.

The chain is built from TRBV28 and TRBJ2-5, with 7 bases lining up with TRBD1. Germline V gene data show CDR1 as MDHEN and CDR2 as SYDVKM. With 5 bases clipped from V and 5 bases from J, the junction kept 8 bases outside the gene matches. The CDR3 is made up of 14 amino acids. CDR3 DNA sequence: TGTGCCAGCAGTACGTACAGGGGTGAGGAGACCCAGTACTTC. This translates into CASSTYRGEETQYF.

This rearrangement joins TRBV6-5 to TRBJ2-7, with D possibly being TRBD2 (5 bases). The V end was cut by 4 bases, the J end by 2 bases, with 12 bases between. Germline assignment: CDR1 MNHEY and CDR2 SVGAGI. The CDR3 runs 14 residues. The CDR3 sequence is CASSSGLPPYEQYF. In DNA, the CDR3 is TGTGCCAGCAGTTCAGGACTTCCACCCTACGAGCAGTACTTC.

In nucleotides, the CDR3 is TGTGCCAGCAGCGTGGAGGATACGCAGTATTTT. Protein: CASSVEDTQYF. The chain joins TRBV9 to TRBJ2-3; D not resolved. The V end lost 2 bases, the J end lost 6 bases, and 4 bases lay between the germline ends. Germline V gene sequence: CDR1 SGDLS, CDR2 YYNGEE. The CDR3 length is 11 residues.

The chain combines TRBV28 with TRBJ2-4, with D perhaps matching TRBD2 (6 bases). Trimming took off 4 bases at V and 3 bases at J, with 13 bases between the two ends. Germline values: CDR1 MDHEN, CDR2 SYDVKM. The CDR3 runs 15 residues. The CDR3 nucleotides are TGTGCCAGCAGTTGGGGGGATAGCTTCAAAAACATTCAGTACTTC. Residues: CASSWGDSFKNIQYF.

The V gene is TRBV6-1, the J gene TRBJ1-3; D not resolved. Trimming shortened V by 2 bases and J by 0 bases, and 8 bases separated the two germline ends. There are 15 residues in the CDR3. Germline V CDR1 and CDR2: MNHNS, SASEGT. The CDR3 spells CASSESISSGNTIYF. The CDR3 nucleotides read TGTGCCAGCAGTGAATCAATTAGCTCTGGAAACACCATATATTTT.

This chain links TRBV30 with TRBJ2-7, with D possibly being TRBD1 or TRBD2 (5 bases each). Germline-derived CDR1 and CDR2 are GTSNPN and SVGIG (reference sequence). This CDR3 is built from 14 residues. The V end lost 2 bases, the J end lost 2 bases, and 13 bases lay between the germline ends. In DNA, the CDR3 is TGTGCCTGGAGTCTGGGGACGGTAACCTACGAGCAGTACTTC. Its translation is CAWSLGTVTYEQYF.

The gene calls are TRBV11-2 and TRBJ2-7; 9 bases are shared with TRBD2. This CDR3 is built from 15 residues. The V gene's germline CDR1 is SGHAT and CDR2 FQNNGV. Germline trimming cut 3 bases from V and 2 bases from J; bases unmatched to any gene: 5. This chain's CDR3 is CASSFGAGGTYEQYF. In DNA, the CDR3 is TGTGCCAGCAGCTTCGGCGCGGGGGGGACCTACGAGCAGTACTTC.

The CDR3 loop is CASSLDAHSYEQYF. DNA of the CDR3: TGCGCCAGCAGCTTGGACGCTCACTCCTACGAGCAGTACTTC. The rearrangement links TRBV5-1 to TRBJ2-7, with no clear D. This CDR3 has 14 residues. Deletions cut 0 bases from V and 0 bases from J, with 7 bases between. Per the germline V gene, CDR1 is SGHRS and CDR2 is YFSETQ.

The V gene is TRBV18, the J gene TRBJ2-7; 8 bases are a match to TRBD1. CDR3 length equals 14 residues. CDR1 KGHSH and CDR2 LQKENI come from the germline V gene. With V trimmed by 3 bases and J by 6 bases, 7 bases remained unmatched. Written as DNA, the CDR3 is TGTGCCAGCTCACCCGGACAGGGTGTAGGCGAGCAGTACTTC. It specifies CASSPGQGVGEQYF.

This clone has just a few counts. The rearrangement joins TRBV12-5 to TRBJ1-3, with D hard to call. V lost 8 bases to trimming and J lost 4 bases, with 15 bases between them. The CDR3 consists of 14 residues. Looked up from germline, CDR1 is LGHNT and CDR2 is FRNRAP. CDR3 in DNA: TGTGCTAGTTCGTCGTTCTCGGCCGGAAACACCATATATTTT. It encodes CASSSFSAGNTIYF.

The V call is TRBV5-6, the J call TRBJ1-2; D is uncertain. Germline V CDR1 and CDR2: SGHDT, YYEEEE. The V and J ends lost 0 bases and 9 bases respectively, with 18 bases between them. The CDR3 loop spans 15 amino acids. The CDR3 bases are TGTGCCAGCAGCTTGGTCCAAAACATGGTGCTCAGCTACACCTTC. Translation gives CASSLVQNMVLSYTF. The whole variable domain, filled in from reference TRBV5-6 and TRBJ1-2, reads DAGVTQSPTHLIKTRGQQVTLRCSPKSGHDTVSWYQQALGQGPQFIFQYYEEEERQRGNFPDRFSGHQFPNYSSELNVNALLLGDSALYLCASSLVQNMVLSYTFGSGTRLTVV.

The rearrangement uses TRBV28 and TRBJ2-7; tentative D call: TRBD1 (6 bases). The CDR3 runs 14 residues. V dropped 3 bases and J dropped 3 bases, with 12 bases sitting between them. Germline lookup yields CDR1 MDHEN and CDR2 SYDVKM. The CDR3 DNA is TGTGCCAGCAGTTTCCGGGACACCTTCTACGAGCAGTACTTC. Translating gives CASSFRDTFYEQYF.

The J gene is TRBJ1-2, the V gene TRBV7-9, with 12 bases identical to TRBD1. Trimming removed 3 bases from V and 7 bases from J; junction bases left unmatched: 6. The CDR3 loop spans 15 amino acids. Germline V lookup: CDR1 SEHNR, CDR2 FQNEAQ (reference sequence). The CDR3 spells CASSFPGQGAGGYTF. Written as DNA, the CDR3 is TGTGCCAGCAGCTTCCCGGGACAGGGGGCGGGTGGCTACACCTTC.

The chain joins TRBV14 to TRBJ1-1, with a tentative D call TRBD1 (5 bases). The germline V and J ends were trimmed by 4 bases and 1 base, with 7 bases remaining between them. This CDR3 region has 13 residues. CDR1 and CDR2 from the germline V gene are SGHDN and FVKESK. The CDR3 DNA follows: TGTGCCAGCAGCCTTCAGGGGAACACTGAAGCTTTCTTT. Translation gives CASSLQGNTEAFF.

The rearrangement joins TRBV30 to TRBJ1-3; D gene unclear. Germline CDR1 reads GTSNPN; CDR2 reads SVGIG (reference sequence). Trimming pared 4 bases from V and 3 bases from J, leaving 4 bases between. The CDR3 contains 11 residues. The CDR3 DNA reads TGTGCCTGGAAGAGTGGAAACACCATATATTTT. Its protein is CAWKSGNTIYF. The whole variable domain, filled in from reference TRBV30 and TRBJ1-3, reads SQTIHQWPATLVQPVGSPLSLECTVEGTSNPNLYWYRQAAGRGLQLLFYSVGIGQISSEVPQNLSASRPQDRQFILSSKKLLLSDSGFYLCAWKSGNTIYFGEGSWLTVV.

In this sample, this clone turned up a few times. The J gene is TRBJ2-3, the V gene TRBV27, with D tentatively TRBD2 (6 bases). The CDR3 consists of 15 residues. Germline V lookup: CDR1 MNHEY, CDR2 SMNVEV (reference sequence). V was clipped by 5 bases and J by 2 bases, with 14 bases between them. CDR3 protein: CASSKTRVYTDTQYF. CDR3 DNA: TGTGCCAGCAGTAAGACTAGGGTGTACACAGATACGCAGTATTTT.